The clone carrying this TCR beta chain was seen repeatedly, ten times or more. This specimen belongs to a study of T-cell reconstitution after alpha-beta-depleted transplantation in children. Construction of the TCRbeta library involved unique molecular identifiers. TCRdb fed the PCR reads into MiXCR, producing one record per CDR3 protein. The sample shows about 110,000 distinct CDR3 sequences, around a tenth of them seen only once. Germline assignment: CDR1 SGHRS and CDR2 YFSETQ. Trimming shortened V by 4 bases and J by 0 bases, and 8 bases separated the two germline ends. The CDR3 covers 13 residues.

This clonotype was obtained from a human donor who donated a stem cell graft to a child with acute lymphoblastic leukemia. This rearrangement joins TRBV5-1 to TRBJ2-7; tentative D call: TRBD1 (6 bases). This specimen was PBMCs from the stem cell graft donor, taken from the stem cell graft. The CDR3 reads CASSQGHSYEQYF. CDR3 DNA sequence: TGCGCCAGCAGCCAGGGACACTCCTACGAGCAGTACTTC.